Listed below are T cell receptor beta chains from one sample, sequenced in a study of Graves' ophthalmopathy and Graves' hyperthyroidism. TCRdb passed the multiplex PCR reads through MiXCR, listing each CDR3 protein once. This sample yields almost 400,000 distinct CDR3 sequences, of which roughly 18% are seen a single time; 1.6% belongs to the top ten. Sequences were obtained from peripheral blood. All receptors derive from a woman aged 18-29 years with Graves' ophthalmopathy. CDR3s include the opening cysteine and the closing phenylalanine or tryptophan. The order of the fields is J gene, V gene, D gene, clone size, CDR3 protein, CDR3 DNA. The D gene is left open where the match is weak. Size is omitted from some rows. Given values are once, few, many or a class for expanded clones.

J: TRBJ1-1
V: TRBV11-2
D: .
size: many
CDR3: CASSPRTLYTEAFF
DNA: TGTGCCAGCAGCCCTCGGACACTTTACACTGAAGCTTTCTTT

J: TRBJ1-2
V: TRBV15
D: TRBD1
size: many
CDR3: CATSREQGTPFGGYTF
DNA: TGTGCCACCAGCAGAGAACAGGGGACCCCTTTTGGTGGCTACACCTTC

J: TRBJ1-5
V: TRBV28
D: .
size: many
CDR3: CASTLTGADQPQHF
DNA: TGTGCCAGCACTCTTACGGGGGCCGATCAGCCCCAGCATTTT

J: TRBJ2-7
V: TRBV7-2
D: TRBD1
size: many
CDR3: CASSPAPVMGTGVSYEQYF
DNA: TGTGCCAGCAGCCCTGCCCCTGTTATGGGGACAGGGGTCTCCTACGAGCAGTACTTC

J: TRBJ2-2
V: TRBV6-2/TRBV6-3
D: TRBD2
size: many
CDR3: CASRPSGGASTGELFF
DNA: TGTGCCAGCAGGCCTAGCGGGGGGGCAAGCACCGGGGAGCTGTTTTTT

J: TRBJ2-7
V: TRBV11-2
D: .
size: many
CDR3: CASSFPVEGYEQYF
DNA: TGTGCCAGCAGCTTCCCTGTCGAGGGCTACGAGCAGTACTTC

J: TRBJ2-7
V: TRBV6-2/TRBV6-3
D: .
size: .
CDR3: CASSSGPIYEQYF
DNA: TGTGCCAGCAGTTCAGGACCGATCTACGAGCAGTACTTC

J: TRBJ1-1
V: TRBV6-2/TRBV6-3
D: .
size: many
CDR3: CASSYKENTEAFF
DNA: TGTGCCAGCAGTTACAAGGAAAACACTGAAGCTTTCTTT

J: TRBJ2-2
V: TRBV7-3
D: TRBD2
size: many
CDR3: CASSSLTSGGASTGELFF
DNA: TGTGCCAGCAGCTCGTTGACTAGCGGGGGGGCCTCGACCGGGGAGCTGTTTTTT

J: TRBJ2-2
V: TRBV2
D: TRBD2
size: many
CDR3: CASSTSGGLNWAGELFF
DNA: TGTGCCAGCAGCACTAGCGGGGGGCTAAATTGGGCCGGGGAGCTGTTTTTT

J: TRBJ2-2
V: TRBV11-2
D: TRBD2
size: many
CDR3: CASSRPTSGSYTGELFF
DNA: TGTGCCAGCAGCCGCCCTACTAGCGGAAGTTACACCGGGGAGCTGTTTTTT

J: TRBJ2-2
V: TRBV6-1
D: .
size: many
CDR3: CASTTGGELFF
DNA: TGTGCCAGCACCACCGGGGGGGAGCTGTTTTTT

J: TRBJ2-4
V: TRBV24-1
D: .
size: many
CDR3: CATSDLEVAKNIQYF
DNA: TGTGCCACCAGTGATTTGGAGGTAGCCAAAAACATTCAGTACTTC

J: TRBJ2-7
V: TRBV6-1
D: TRBD2
size: .
CDR3: CASRPGGRDEQYF
DNA: TGTGCCAGCCGCCCGGGCGGGAGGGACGAGCAGTACTTC

J: TRBJ2-2
V: TRBV3-1
D: .
size: many
CDR3: CASSQGDVGRSGELFF
DNA: TGTGCCAGCAGCCAAGGCGACGTGGGACGTTCCGGGGAGCTGTTTTTT

J: TRBJ1-1
V: TRBV9
D: TRBD1
size: many
CDR3: CASSVVATGDTEAFF
DNA: TGTGCCAGCAGCGTAGTGGCGACAGGGGACACTGAAGCTTTCTTT

J: TRBJ1-1
V: TRBV19
D: .
size: many
CDR3: CASSVDSLNTEAFF
DNA: TGTGCCAGTAGTGTGGACAGCTTGAACACTGAAGCTTTCTTT

J: TRBJ1-3
V: TRBV20-1
D: .
size: many
CDR3: CSARDVRSGNTIYF
DNA: TGCAGTGCTAGAGACGTCCGCTCTGGAAACACCATATATTTT

J: TRBJ1-2
V: TRBV6-1
D: .
size: .
CDR3: CASSRDALTGGYTF
DNA: TGTGCCAGCAGCCGGGATGCCCTTACCGGAGGCTACACCTTC

J: TRBJ2-5
V: TRBV6-2/TRBV6-3
D: .
size: many
CDR3: CASSYSPEETQYF
DNA: TGTGCCAGCAGTTACTCTCCTGAAGAGACCCAGTACTTC

J: TRBJ2-7
V: TRBV28
D: .
size: many
CDR3: CASSRLSPYERYF
DNA: TGTGCCAGCAGCCGCTTGTCCCCCTACGAGCGGTACTTC

J: TRBJ1-1
V: TRBV6-2/TRBV6-3
D: .
size: many
CDR3: CASSLRMGTGMNTEAFF
DNA: TGTGCCAGCAGTCTTAGAATGGGGACCGGAATGAACACTGAAGCTTTCTTT

J: TRBJ1-1
V: TRBV2
D: .
size: once
CDR3: CASSEVRREVAFF
DNA: TGTGCCAGCAGTGAAGTACGCAGGGAGGTAGCTTTCTTT

J: TRBJ2-4
V: TRBV27
D: TRBD1
size: many
CDR3: CASSLDRRNIQYF
DNA: TGTGCCAGCAGTTTGGACAGGAGAAACATTCAGTACTTC

J: TRBJ1-5
V: TRBV28
D: TRBD1
size: once
CDR3: CASSSGGLNQPQHF
DNA: TGTGCCAGCAGTTCAGGGGGGTTGAATCAGCCCCAGCATTTT

J: TRBJ2-7
V: TRBV11-1
D: .
size: many
CDR3: CASSSPWGGPATYEQYF
DNA: TGTGCCAGCAGTTCACCTTGGGGCGGTCCCGCTACCTACGAGCAGTACTTC

J: TRBJ2-7
V: TRBV7-2
D: .
size: .
CDR3: CASSYGQNLYEQYF
DNA: TGTGCCAGCAGCTACGGACAGAACCTTTACGAGCAGTACTTC

J: TRBJ2-7
V: TRBV12-3/TRBV12-4
D: .
size: .
CDR3: CASSSPQVSYEQYF
DNA: TGTGCCAGCAGTTCACCTCAGGTGAGCTACGAGCAGTACTTC